One T cell receptor (beta chain) is described in this entry. This CDR3 comprises 14 residues. V gave up 4 bases and J gave up 4 bases; unmatched junction bases: 9. Germline V CDR1 and CDR2: SQVTM, ANQGSEA. This record comes from a study of blood T cell repertoires in COVID-19. Study as a whole: The United States, Italy and Spain provided the acute and convalescent COVID-19 samples. Sample material is recorded as cDNA or gDNA derived from T cells, B-cell-depleted T cells, or PBMCs.

Produced via immunoSEQ multiplex PCR; TCRdb's table is partial and in-frame only. The sample includes approximately 120,000 clones, over 55% seen only once; the top ten take approximately 2.3%. The V and J genes are TRBV29-1 and TRBJ1-2; 7 nucleotides match TRBD1. The sequenced sample was peripheral blood. The TCR originated in a woman aged 70-85 years with acute or convalescent COVID-19. DNA for the CDR3: TGCAGCGTTGTAAGACAGGGTATGTCCTATGGCTACACCTTC. Protein: CSVVRQGMSYGYTF.